This T cell receptor (beta chain) emerged from a study of somatic mutations in cytotoxic T cells in rheumatoid arthritis. Sequencing used immunoSEQ multiplex PCR; TCRdb keeps in-frame clones, though not all of them. The sample has fewer than 20,000 clones, roughly 87% seen once. Germline values: CDR1 GTSNPN, CDR2 SVGIG (reference sequence). V dropped 2 bases and J dropped 0 bases, with 12 bases sitting between them. The CDR3 contains 15 residues. Isolating CD4+ and CD8+ cells involved positive magnetic bead selection on an AutoMACS. Their purity was then checked by flow cytometry. Source material: CD8+ T cells sorted from blood. The source is an adult with rheumatoid arthritis. The rearrangement joins TRBV30 to TRBJ2-3, with TRBD2 as a possible D gene (5 bases). The CDR3 here is CAWSSLAPSTDTQYF. CDR3 coding DNA: TGTGCCTGGAGTAGCCTAGCCCCTAGCACAGATACGCAGTATTTT.